This entry lists 14 T cell receptor beta chains sequenced from one sample in a study of tumor-infiltrating lymphocytes in oesophageal squamous cell carcinoma. TCRdb used MiXCR to reprocess the PCR reads, holding one entry per CDR3 protein. The sample shows about 20,000 distinct CDR3 sequences, about two fifths of them seen only once. Sequences were obtained from normal esophageal tissue next to the tumor. These receptors came from a male donor with esophageal squamous cell carcinoma.

There are many counts of this clonotype. The chain uses TRBV5-5 and TRBJ2-7, with 9 nucleotides matching TRBD1. The ends lost 0 bases at V and 2 bases at J; junction bases unmatched: 3. Germline values: CDR1 SGHKS, CDR2 YYEKEE (reference sequence). CDR3 length: 15 amino acids. DNA of the CDR3: TGTGCCAGCAGCTTGGGGGGACAGGGAACCTACGAGCAGTACTTC. Its protein is CASSLGGQGTYEQYF.

CDR3 nucleotide sequence: TGTGCCAGCAGCTTAACCCGGGGAGCGTCCCAGTACTTC. Protein sequence: CASSLTRGASQYF. The chain uses TRBV7-8 and TRBJ2-5, with a possible D match to TRBD2 (5 bases). CDR3 length equals 13 residues. V was trimmed by 2 bases and J by 9 bases, leaving 13 bases between them. The germline V gene encodes CDR1 SGHVS and CDR2 FQNEAQ.

By proportion, this clonotype is medium-sized. This CDR3 is CASSFIRGLGYTF. DNA for the CDR3: TGTGCCAGCAGTTTCATCAGGGGGCTGGGCTACACCTTC. This rearrangement joins TRBV12-3 or TRBV12-4 to TRBJ1-2, with 8 bases identical to TRBD1. V was pared by 3 bases and J by 8 bases, with 5 bases of the junction left unmatched. The CDR3 extends over 13 amino acids.

This clonotype was found many times. The chain couples TRBV28 to TRBJ2-7, with 12 nucleotides matching TRBD2. The CDR3 extends over 16 amino acids. Germline trimming cut 5 bases from V and 0 bases from J; bases unmatched to any gene: 5. The germline V gene has CDR1 MDHEN and CDR2 SYDVKM. The CDR3 nucleotides read TGTGCCAGCAGTCTAGCGGGAGGGGGACCCTCCTACGAGCAGTACTTC. Encoded protein: CASSLAGGGPSYEQYF.

This clonotype was counted a single time. The CDR3 sequence: CASSPSRENIQYF. CDR3 sequence (DNA): TGTGCCAGCAGCCCATCCAGGGAAAACATTCAGTACTTC. The rearrangement uses TRBV7-8 and TRBJ2-5, with D perhaps matching TRBD1 (5 bases). The J call could be wrong; TRBJ2-4 is a better fit for the DNA end. CDR1 and CDR2 from the germline V gene are SGHVS and FQNEAQ. The CDR3 consists of 13 residues.

In its sample, this clonotype was seen once. This CDR3 fails to terminate in the conserved phenylalanine or tryptophan, so it likely reflects a read error. Because the CDR3's place on the DNA is in doubt, the DNA is left out and the CDR3 is given as listed by TCRdb. The rearrangement links TRBV27 to TRBJ2-3; no check of the table's D call, TRBD1, against the DNA was made. The CDR3 is 15 residues long, ends included. Germline V gives CDR1 MNHEY, CDR2 SMNVEV (reference sequence). The CDR3 region is CASSNEGTNEQYFGN.

The V gene is TRBV6-8, the J gene TRBJ2-5; 7 bases are a match to TRBD1. The end of the DNA aligns better with TRBJ2-7, so the J call may be wrong. CDR1 and CDR2 (germline): MNHGY, SAAAGT. The CDR3 totals 14 residues. The DNA of the CDR3 is TGTGCCAGCTGCTTCAAGGGGGCAAGAAACGAGCAGTACTTC. Protein sequence: CASCFKGARNEQYF.

V usage is TRBV10-3 and J usage is TRBJ2-7; 11 nucleotides line up with TRBD1. Germline values: CDR1 ENHRY, CDR2 SYGVKD. V lost 10 bases, J lost 3 bases, and 11 bases stayed unmatched. The CDR3 sequence is 15 residues long. CDR3 DNA: TGTGCCACCCTCCTGCGGGACAGGGGGATCTACGAGCAGTACTTC. This codes for CATLLRDRGIYEQYF.

This clonotype turned up a few times. Mismatch with germline at one junction end may stem from a read error. The V and J genes are TRBV7-7 and TRBJ2-1; no definite D call. The CDR3 runs 15 residues. The germline gives CDR1 SSHAT, CDR2 FNYEAQ (reference sequence). The CDR3 loop reads CASSLEEATNNEQFF. The CDR3, as DNA: TGTGCTAGCAGCTTAGAAGAGGCTACCAACAATGAGCAGTTCTTC.

By frequency in the sample, this clonotype is medium-sized. This chain joins TRBV7-6 and TRBJ2-1, with 10 bases matching TRBD2. CDR3 size: 17 residues. After removal of 0 bases from V and 6 bases from J, the junction contained 8 bases not matched to a gene. CDR1 SGHVS and CDR2 FNYEAQ come from the germline V gene. CDR3 sequence: CASSLARVAGGGNEQFF. The CDR3 DNA is TGTGCCAGCAGCTTAGCAAGGGTAGCGGGAGGTGGCAATGAGCAGTTCTTC.

This clonotype showed up many times. This chain joins TRBV7-3 and TRBJ2-1; D is uncertain. The CDR3 totals 15 residues. Germline V gives CDR1 SGHTA, CDR2 FQGTGA. Trimming removed 0 bases at V and 3 bases at J, with 9 bases between. CDR3 in amino acids: CASSLTSQGYNEQFF. CDR3 in DNA: TGTGCCAGCAGCTTAACGTCTCAAGGCTACAATGAGCAGTTCTTC.

For this clonotype: The CDR3 does not close with the conserved phenylalanine or tryptophan, likely indicating a read error. The limits of the CDR3 on the DNA are not certain, so only TCRdb's listed CDR3 is given. The J gene is TRBJ2-5, the V gene TRBV7-2; the tabulated D call, TRBD1, remains unverified against the DNA. Inclusive of both ends, the CDR3 amounts to 23 amino acids. Germline assignment: CDR1 SGHTA and CDR2 FQGNSA. This chain's CDR3 is CASSSYEYPGTATTKFYGYTFGS.

Comments on this clonotype: This sequence may be a read error, since a much larger clone differs from it by one base. The V gene is TRBV5-1, the J gene TRBJ2-1; 10 nucleotides line up with TRBD2. TRBJ2-7 explains the end of the DNA better; the J call may be wrong. The CDR3 sequence is 15 residues long. Per germline, CDR1 SGHRS and CDR2 YFSETQ. Written as DNA, the CDR3 is TGCGCCAGCAGCACCCTAGCGGGAGCTATCGATGAGCAGTACTTC. As protein: CASSTLAGAIDEQYF.

This clonotype was recorded only once. The chain has TRBV7-3 and TRBJ2-5; TRBD1 matches 7 bases. This CDR3 has 16 amino acids. J gave up 4 bases and V 2 bases, and 10 bases lay outside the gene matches. Per germline, CDR1 SGHTA and CDR2 FQGTGA. The CDR3 spells CASSLDRGRGSETQYF. DNA for the CDR3: TGTGCCAGCAGCTTAGACCGGGGCAGGGGGTCAGAGACCCAGTACTTC.